This T cell receptor beta chain was captured by sequencing in a study of cytomegalovirus exposure and HLA in healthy donors. The V end was cut by 7 bases, the J end by 8 bases, with 12 bases between. In germline, CDR1 is MDHEN, CDR2 SYDVKM. This CDR3 region has 12 residues. Researchers ran the PCR with 60 Vbeta and 13 Jbeta primers. Here immunoSEQ multiplex PCR was the method, and the copy in TCRdb shows in-frame clones only, minus some. The table includes 140,000 to 150,000 clones, 70% detected once. The chain couples TRBV28 to TRBJ2-1, with D unresolved. The source material was PBMCs. The source is an older woman in good health and CMV-seropositive. The CDR3 here is CASNPPEDEQFF. The CDR3 DNA reads as TGTGCCAGCAACCCTCCCGAGGATGAGCAGTTCTTC.